This T cell receptor beta chain was sequenced in a study of OX40 agonist ivuxolimab in advanced cancers. As for the study more broadly: Ivuxolimab, which targeted the costimulatory receptor OX40 (CD134), was an agonistic, fully human IgG2 monoclonal antibody. Intravenous ivuxolimab was administered to patients every 2 weeks at six dose levels: 0.01, 0.1, 0.3, 1.5, 3 and 10 mg/kg. Of the approximately 53 patients in dose escalation, 19 had hepatocellular carcinoma, some 15 had melanoma, 9 had renal cell carcinoma and 9 had head and neck cancer. In the dose-escalation cohort, roughly 82% of patients were male, and the mean age was roughly 56 years with a range of about 23 to 79. Prior anti-PD-1, anti-PD-L1 or anti-CTLA-4 therapy was permitted, and about two fifths of dose-escalation patients had received checkpoint inhibitors. Partial responses were achieved by three dose-escalation patients, of whom one had hepatocellular carcinoma and two had cutaneous melanoma. Peripheral TCRbeta sequencing was intended to test whether TCR sequence diversity was altered and clonal T-cell expansion was caused by ivuxolimab. The monotherapy dose-escalation portion (N of about 49 patients) of the phase I ivuxolimab trial is reported in the paper.

For sequencing of the TCRbeta CDR3 region, genomic DNA was extracted from the sorted cells. TCRbeta CDR3 regions were sequenced using the immunoSEQ Assay. Imported from immuneACCESS, the table was reduced by TCRdb to in-frame sequences with V and J called. These copies leave out some clones; in studies compared against another copy, an unresolved V gene accounts for under half, and the cause of the remainder is not known. The sample table lists some 19,000 clones, roughly nine tenths of them with a count of one. The ten largest account for 50% to 65% of the sample. The CDR3, cysteine through phenylalanine, is 15 amino acids long. Only CDR3 DNA remains: 45 bases, in frame from the first base. Taken from the germline V gene (reference sequence), the CDR1 and CDR2 loops are LNHDA and SQIVND. The germline V and J ends show losses of 3 bases and 2 bases respectively, and no gene match explains 4 bases of the junction.

General conclusions and limits of the study: The antigen specificity of the peripheral T cells that underwent clonal expansion was not determined. At doses of 0.1 to 3.0 mg/kg, clonal expansion of both CD4+ and CD8+ T cells in blood was seen between baseline and week 6. In the 0.1-3.0 mg/kg groups, partial responders were among the patients with the lowest normalized peripheral clonal expansion, particularly in CD8+ T cells. Low levels of normalized T-cell clonal expansion were also seen in some patients who did not respond. After ivuxolimab, more expanded clones were found on average in CD8+ T cells than in CD4+ T cells.

The trial excluded patients who had a history of autoimmune disease or who were on systemic immunosuppression. Peripheral blood for TCR sequencing was collected from all dose cohorts at baseline, on cycle 4 day 1, and on cycle 7 day 1. Samples were obtained from an open-label, multicenter, first-in-human phase I dose-escalation trial of ivuxolimab. The trial enrolled adults with locally advanced or metastatic head and neck squamous cell, hepatocellular, melanoma or renal cell carcinoma. CD4+ and CD8+ T cells were sorted separately from peripheral blood before TCR sequencing. Concerning this clone: It has no known antigen specificity. No base qualities exist here, and no much larger clone lies one base off it.

The TCR was taken from an adult with an advanced solid tumor such as melanoma, head and neck, liver or kidney cancer. The specimen was CD4+ or CD8+ T cells sorted from blood, collected in a trial of the OX40 agonist ivuxolimab. The sequence links TRBV19 to TRBJ2-1; a stretch of 7 junction bases matches TRBD2. The CDR3 protein sequence reads: CASSIASGPYNEQFF. The bases are TGTGCCAGTAGTATCGCTAGCGGTCCCTACAATGAGCAGTTCTTC.